This is a list of T cell receptor beta chains from one sample in a study of blood T cell repertoires in COVID-19. Only in-frame clones appear in the TCRdb table, and some are missing; sequencing was by immunoSEQ multiplex PCR. The data hold about 270,000 clones, with approximately 91% observed a single time. The sequenced sample was PBMCs or T cells enriched from blood (not recorded which). These receptors were collected from a woman between 40 and 50 years old with acute COVID-19. Each CDR3 is given with its conserved first and last residue. The D gene is left open where the match is weak. Rows may omit the clone size; those that give it use once, few, many or a size class.

TRBV18,TRBJ2-5,NA,NA,TGTGCCAGCTCACCACTTAACGCGAACAGGGAAGAGACCCAGTACTTC,CASSPLNANREETQYF
TRBV19,TRBJ1-4,TRBD1,NA,TGTGCCAGTAGTACCGACAGGGCCCTTAATGAAAAACTGTTTTTT,CASSTDRALNEKLFF
TRBV28,TRBJ2-2,TRBD2,NA,TGTGCCAGCAGAGCTAGCGGGGGGGCCATCGGGGAGCTGTTTTTT,CASRASGGAIGELFF
TRBV2,TRBJ1-6,TRBD1,NA,TGTGCCAGCAGATCCGGGACAGGAAATAATTCACCCCTCCACTTT,CASRSGTGNNSPLHF
TRBV4-1,TRBJ2-2,TRBD2,NA,TGCGCCAGCAGCCGGCAAAGGCGGGAGGGAGTGATGGGGCCCGGGGAGCTGTTTTTT,CASSRQRREGVMGPGELFF
TRBV18,TRBJ2-7,NA,NA,TGTGCCAGCTCACCCGACAGGGCTAGCGTAGAACGGCAGTACTTC,CASSPDRASVERQYF
TRBV20-1,TRBJ2-3,NA,NA,TGCAGTGCTACGGGGGAACATACGCAGTATTTT,CSATGEHTQYF
TRBV4-1,TRBJ1-5,NA,NA,TGCGCCAGCAGCCAAGAGATTCCGGGGAACCAGCCCCAGCATTTT,CASSQEIPGNQPQHF
TRBV7-2,TRBJ2-1,TRBD1,NA,TGTGCCAGCAGGCCCGGGGACAGATCTAATGAGCAGTTCTTC,CASRPGDRSNEQFF
TRBV19,TRBJ2-2,NA,once,TGTGCCAGTACCGTACGGGACACCGGGGAGCTGTTTTTT,CASTVRDTGELFF
TRBV18,TRBJ1-3,TRBD1,NA,TGTGCCAGCTCACAAGGGACAGGGGCCTTCTCTGGAAACACCATATATTTT,CASSQGTGAFSGNTIYF
TRBV7-9,TRBJ1-1,NA,NA,TGTGCCAGCAGTCCTAGACCCAGGGGGAACACTGAAGCTTTCTTT,CASSPRPRGNTEAFF
TRBV28,TRBJ2-3,NA,NA,TGTGCCAGCAGTTTAATTACAGCTAGCACAGATACGCAGTATTTT,CASSLITASTDTQYF
TRBV2,TRBJ2-3,TRBD2,NA,TGTGCCAGCAGGGATAGCGGGAGGGCCACAGATACGCAGTATTTT,CASRDSGRATDTQYF
TRBV6-6,TRBJ2-7,NA,NA,TGTGCCAGCAGTTACAATGCGGGGGCCACCTACGAGCAGTACTTC,CASSYNAGATYEQYF